The next 29 T cell receptor beta chains were all read from a single sample in a study of blood T cell repertoires in COVID-19 (TCRdb year 2020). The library was produced with the immunoSEQ multiplex PCR assay. In its TCRdb copy, this immuneACCESS table keeps in-frame sequences only and misses some clones. Where compared with another copy, unresolved V genes explain less than half of these, and the others have no known cause. Counted in this sample were more than 150,000 clones; more than 75% of them appeared once. The ten largest clones add up to roughly 0.57% of the sample. The sequencing input was peripheral blood. The receptors shown here come from a man in his sixties with COVID-19, enrolled during active disease.

J is TRBJ2-2 and V is TRBV29-1; 9 bases line up with TRBD1. J lost 2 bases, V lost 7 bases, and 5 bases had no gene match. Germline-derived CDR1 and CDR2 are SQVTM and ANQGSEA. The CDR3 runs to 14 residues. The CDR3 spells CSGTGGSNTGELFF. DNA for the CDR3: TGCAGCGGCACAGGGGGCTCTAACACCGGGGAGCTGTTTTTT.

This chain uses TRBV7-9 with TRBJ2-1, with D hard to call. Deletions cut 9 bases from V and 0 bases from J, with 15 bases between. Germline-derived CDR1 and CDR2 are SEHNR and FQNEAQ (reference sequence). The CDR3 is 15 residues long. CDR3: CASSRVQGSYNEQFF. CDR3 DNA: TGTGCCAGTTCCCGGGTCCAAGGCTCCTACAATGAGCAGTTCTTC.

The V and J genes are TRBV6-6 and TRBJ1-3; perhaps TRBD1 as D (5 bases). This CDR3 region has 16 residues. V dropped 5 bases and J dropped 0 bases, with 14 bases sitting between them. Germline V gene data show CDR1 as MNHNY and CDR2 as SVGAGI (reference sequence). The CDR3 loop reads CASSVPRGDSGNTIYF. DNA of the CDR3: TGTGCCAGCAGTGTCCCACGGGGGGACTCTGGAAACACCATATATTTT.

The chain links TRBV7-3 to TRBJ1-3; possible D gene TRBD1, 5 bases. The CDR3 has 17 residues. The germline V gene has CDR1 SGHTA and CDR2 FQGTGA. V was shortened by 1 base and J by 0 bases, with 13 bases between the two germline ends. The CDR3 DNA follows: TGTGCCAGCAGCTTAAGTCCCCCGGGGGTCTCTGGAAACACCATATATTTT. It specifies CASSLSPPGVSGNTIYF. The whole variable domain, filled in from reference TRBV7-3 and TRBJ1-3, reads GAGVSQTPSNKVTEKGKYVELRCDPISGHTALYWYRQSLGQGPEFLIYFQGTGAADDSGLPNDRFFAVRPEGSVSTLKIQRTERGDSAVYLCASSLSPPGVSGNTIYFGEGSWLTVV.

The chain carries TRBV6-5 and TRBJ1-1; D possibly corresponds to TRBD1 (5 bases). The germline gives CDR1 MNHEY, CDR2 SVGAGI. V was cut by 4 bases and J by 7 bases, with 13 bases left in between. This CDR3 contains 13 residues. CDR3 DNA sequence: TGTGCCAGCAGTTCTTTGGCCGGGGGTGAAGCTTTCTTT. This sequence encodes CASSSLAGGEAFF.

The chain recombines TRBV27 with TRBJ2-1, with a possible D match to TRBD1 (6 bases). The CDR3 is 16 amino acids. The germline gives CDR1 MNHEY, CDR2 SMNVEV (reference sequence). Trimming removed 7 bases at V and 0 bases at J, with 16 bases between. The CDR3 sequence is CASTRGPLSSYNEQFF. The CDR3 DNA follows: TGTGCCAGCACCAGGGGACCACTTAGCTCCTACAATGAGCAGTTCTTC.

The chain joins TRBV23-1 to TRBJ1-1; tentative D call: TRBD1 (5 bases). TRBV23-1 is an open reading frame whose function is uncertain. V lost 11 bases and J 1 base, leaving 17 bases between the germline ends. This CDR3 has 14 residues. CDR3 sequence reads: CAGSDSHRNTEAFF. The DNA of the CDR3 is TGCGCCGGGTCCGACAGCCATCGGAACACTGAAGCTTTCTTT.

This chain joins TRBV11-3 and TRBJ1-1, with D possibly TRBD1 on 5 matching bases. Germline assignment: CDR1 SGHNT and CDR2 YENEEA. The CDR3 is 16 residues long. Trimming shortened V by 5 bases and J by 1 base, and 17 bases separated the two germline ends. As DNA, the CDR3 is TGTGCCAGCAGCCCCCAAACGGCAGGGCCGAACACTGAAGCTTTCTTT. Its translation: CASSPQTAGPNTEAFF. Full variable domain (missing parts from reference TRBV11-3 and TRBJ1-1): EAGVVQSPRYKIIEKKQPVAFWCNPISGHNTLYWYLQNLGQGPELLIRYENEEAVDDSQLPKDRFSAERLKGVDSTLKIQPAELGDSAVYLCASSPQTAGPNTEAFFGQGTRLTVV.

J is TRBJ1-2 and V is TRBV24-1; D uncertain. V was cut by 3 bases and J by 4 bases, with 8 bases left in between. Germline CDR1 is KGHDR and CDR2 is SFDVKD. The CDR3 is 13 residues long. This chain's CDR3 is CATSDGGSYGYTF. Here the CDR3 DNA reads TGTGCCACCAGTGATGGTGGTAGCTATGGCTACACCTTC.

The gene calls are TRBV29-1 and TRBJ1-1; 11 positions match TRBD1. The germline V gene encodes CDR1 SQVTM and CDR2 ANQGSEA. V dropped 7 bases and J dropped 4; count of bases not matched to a gene: 5. The CDR3 runs 13 residues. The CDR3 is CSGLGQGGTEAFF. As DNA, the CDR3 is TGCAGCGGACTGGGACAGGGGGGCACTGAAGCTTTCTTT.

The rearrangement joins TRBV18 to TRBJ2-3, with 16 bases identical to TRBD2. Germline loops: CDR1 KGHSH, CDR2 LQKENI. This CDR3 has 20 amino acids. With 6 bases clipped from V and 2 bases from J, the junction kept 14 bases outside the gene matches. For the CDR3, the DNA is TGTGCCAGCTCCTACCCGCCGGGACTAGCGGGGGGGCCTTACACAGATACGCAGTATTTT. Translated: CASSYPPGLAGGPYTDTQYF.

The chain carries TRBV6-5 and TRBJ1-4, with 7 bases lining up with TRBD1. The CDR3 extends over 15 amino acids. The germline CDR1 and CDR2 sequences are MNHEY and SVGAGI. V lost 0 bases to trimming and J lost 7 bases; unmatched junction nucleotides: 5. The CDR3 coding sequence is TGTGCCAGCAGTTACTCGAACAGGGGAAGTGAAAAACTGTTTTTT. This gives the protein CASSYSNRGSEKLFF.

The J gene is TRBJ1-4, the V gene TRBV7-9; weak D call: TRBD1 (5 bases). Germline values: CDR1 SEHNR, CDR2 FQNEAQ (reference sequence). With 10 bases removed from V and 5 bases from J, the gap between germline ends came to 17 bases. The CDR3 spans 14 residues. The CDR3 is CATSGWGQNEKLFF. The CDR3 DNA reads as TGTGCCACCTCAGGGTGGGGTCAGAATGAAAAACTGTTTTTT.

J is TRBJ1-2 and V is TRBV6-1; 12 nucleotides match TRBD1. This CDR3 has 20 residues. Germline CDR1 is MNHNS and CDR2 is SASEGT. The V segment lost 2 bases and the J segment 5 bases; nucleotides outside the gene matches: 18. CDR3 in amino acids: CASSERITGQGAFLGYGYTF. DNA of the CDR3: TGTGCCAGCAGTGAACGGATCACGGGACAGGGGGCCTTTTTAGGATATGGCTACACCTTC.

The table lists this clone with a count of one. CDR3 DNA sequence: TGTGCCAGCAGTGAATCCGGGTTGACTGAAGCTTTCTTT. Translated, it gives CASSESGLTEAFF. The chain recombines TRBV2 with TRBJ1-1, with unresolved D. Trimming stripped 2 bases from V and 5 bases from J, with 9 bases between. The CDR3 is made up of 13 amino acids. The germline gives CDR1 SNHLY, CDR2 FYNNEI.

V and J are TRBV7-2 and TRBJ2-5, with D hard to call. The CDR3 length is 15 residues. Trimming took 2 bases from V and 1 from J, leaving 11 bases between them. The germline V gene has CDR1 SGHTA and CDR2 FQGNSA. In DNA, the CDR3 is TGTGCCAGCAGCTTAACTTCTGTCACCCAAGAGACCCAGTACTTC. It encodes CASSLTSVTQETQYF.

The chain links TRBV11-2 to TRBJ1-1; D is uncertain. V shed 5 bases and J shed 4 bases, with 14 bases lying between them. Germline V gives CDR1 SGHAT, CDR2 FQNNGV. This CDR3 contains 14 residues. CDR3 DNA: TGTGCCAGCAGCCCCCTGCTGGGAGGCACTGAAGCTTTCTTT. This encodes CASSPLLGGTEAFF.

The chain couples TRBV19 to TRBJ2-7, with 8 bases lining up with TRBD1. Germline trimming cut 4 bases from V and 3 bases from J; bases unmatched to any gene: 8. The CDR3 is 15 residues long. The germline CDR1 and CDR2 sequences are LNHDA and SQIVND (reference sequence). The CDR3 loop is CASSTLQGGLYEQYF. CDR3 in DNA: TGTGCCAGTAGTACCCTACAGGGGGGACTCTACGAGCAGTACTTC.

V is TRBV7-9 and J is TRBJ2-3, with D unresolved. The CDR3 totals 18 residues. With 5 bases removed from V and 2 bases from J, the gap between germline ends came to 23 bases. Germline V gives CDR1 SEHNR, CDR2 FQNEAQ (reference sequence). The CDR3 DNA reads as TGTGCCAGCAGCCCGAATAGGAACTTACCAGCGACCACAGATACGCAGTATTTT. Translating it yields CASSPNRNLPATTDTQYF.

This CDR3 is CASSLDLAGGIWFF. The CDR3 nucleotides read TGTGCCAGCAGTTTAGATCTAGCGGGGGGAATTTGGTTCTTC. The chain is built from TRBV28 and TRBJ2-1, with TRBD2 identical over 11 bases. Per the germline V gene, CDR1 is MDHEN and CDR2 is SYDVKM. This CDR3 comprises 14 residues. The J segment lost 15 bases and the V segment lost 2 bases, leaving 9 bases of the junction unmatched. Looking up the rest from reference TRBV28 and TRBJ2-1 gives the full variable domain: DVKVTQSSRYLVKRTGEKVFLECVQDMDHENMFWYRQDPGLGLRLIYFSYDVKMKEKGDIPEGYSVSREKKERFSLILESASTNQTSMYLCASSLDLAGGIWFFGPGTRLTVL.

The V and J genes are TRBV9 and TRBJ1-2, with 11 positions matching TRBD1. Germline-derived CDR1 and CDR2 are SGDLS and YYNGEE. The trim removed 4 bases at V and 4 bases at J, leaving 3 bases unmatched. The CDR3 is 14 residues long. CDR3 DNA sequence: TGTGCCAGCAGCACCGGACAGGGGGCCTATGGCTACACCTTC. Its translation is CASSTGQGAYGYTF.

The rearrangement uses TRBV30 and TRBJ2-1; 8 nucleotides line up with TRBD2. Germline V gives CDR1 GTSNPN, CDR2 SVGIG (reference sequence). The V segment lost 1 base and the J segment 4 bases; nucleotides outside the gene matches: 6. The CDR3 spans 15 residues. CDR3 in amino acids: CAWSAAAGAYNEQFF. CDR3 in DNA: TGTGCCTGGAGTGCCGCAGCGGGAGCGTACAATGAGCAGTTCTTC.

The chain links TRBV28 to TRBJ1-5; 9 bases line up with TRBD1. The CDR3 has 14 amino acids. CDR1 and CDR2 (germline): MDHEN, SYDVKM. Trimming removed 7 bases from V and 7 bases from J; junction bases left unmatched: 8. The CDR3 loop is CASILGGQGQPQHF. CDR3 nucleotide sequence: TGTGCCAGCATCCTCGGGGGACAGGGACAGCCCCAGCATTTT. The full variable domain, in which reference TRBV28 and TRBJ1-5 provide the parts outside the CDR3, is DVKVTQSSRYLVKRTGEKVFLECVQDMDHENMFWYRQDPGLGLRLIYFSYDVKMKEKGDIPEGYSVSREKKERFSLILESASTNQTSMYLCASILGGQGQPQHFGDGTRLSIL.

This sequence joins TRBV14 and TRBJ2-3; D ambiguous. Germline V gives CDR1 SGHDN, CDR2 FVKESK. V lost 8 bases and J lost 1, with 7 bases in between. This CDR3 spans 12 amino acids. CDR3 DNA sequence: TGTGCCAGCGGAGCCGGCACAGATACGCAGTATTTT. Translating gives CASGAGTDTQYF.

The CDR3 DNA reads TGTGCCAGTAGTAACTCGCGACGGGCTAATGAAAAACTGTTTTTT. Translating it yields CASSNSRRANEKLFF. J is TRBJ1-4 and V is TRBV19; D is uncertain. Germline-derived CDR1 and CDR2 are LNHDA and SQIVND (reference sequence). Deletions cut 4 bases from V and 3 bases from J, with 12 bases between. CDR3 length: 15 residues.

V gene TRBV4-3 combines with J gene TRBJ2-1; unclear D gene. The CDR3 runs to 13 residues. Germline V gene data show CDR1 as LGHNA and CDR2 as YSLEER. V was pared by 1 base and J by 9 bases, with 10 bases between. DNA for the CDR3: TGCGCCAGCAGCCAAGCTTCACCGAGTGAGCAGTTCTTC. It specifies CASSQASPSEQFF.

This sequence joins TRBV28 and TRBJ2-7; a possible D gene is TRBD1 (6 bases). This CDR3 has 15 amino acids. Trimming left V 2 bases short and J 1 base short, with 12 bases between. CDR1 is MDHEN and CDR2 is SYDVKM in the germline V gene. This CDR3 reads CASSLTTGYSYEQYF. The CDR3 nucleotides are TGTGCCAGCAGTTTAACGACAGGTTATTCCTACGAGCAGTACTTC.

The chain uses TRBV3-1 (or the pseudogene TRBV3-2) and TRBJ1-3; D remains unclear. The CDR3 loop spans 16 amino acids. V was pared by 4 bases and J by 0 bases, with 13 bases between. Germline CDR1 and CDR2: LGHDT and YNNKEL (reference sequence). CDR3 region: CASSPQLHLSGNTIYF. The CDR3 nucleotides are TGTGCCAGCAGCCCCCAATTACACCTCTCTGGAAACACCATATATTTT.

The chain carries TRBV19 and TRBJ1-1; 7 bases map to TRBD1. Germline assignment: CDR1 LNHDA and CDR2 SQIVND (reference sequence). The V and J ends lost 8 bases and 2 bases, in that order; junction bases with no gene match: 11. The CDR3 is 15 amino acids. As DNA, the CDR3 is TGTGCCAGTCTGACAGGGAGTATCGCAAACACTGAAGCTTTCTTT. This sequence encodes CASLTGSIANTEAFF.